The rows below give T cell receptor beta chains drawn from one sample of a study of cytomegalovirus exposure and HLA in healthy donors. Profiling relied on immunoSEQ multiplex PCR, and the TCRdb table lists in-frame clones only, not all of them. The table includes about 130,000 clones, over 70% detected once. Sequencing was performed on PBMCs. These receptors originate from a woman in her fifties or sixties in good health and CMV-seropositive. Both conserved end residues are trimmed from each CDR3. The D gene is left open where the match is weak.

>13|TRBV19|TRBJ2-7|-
ASTKSGPDSYEQY
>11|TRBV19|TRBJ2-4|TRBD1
ASQTGGLNIQY
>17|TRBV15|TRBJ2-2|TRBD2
ATSRFKTSGGAVIGELF
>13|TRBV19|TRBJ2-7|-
ASSLYPTETYEQY
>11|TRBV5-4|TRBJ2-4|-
ASSLDRQNIQY
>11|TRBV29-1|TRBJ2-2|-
SAREGTTGELF
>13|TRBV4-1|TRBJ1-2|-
ASSQDQGTLYGYT
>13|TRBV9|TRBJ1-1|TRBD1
ASSSPGTGNTEAF
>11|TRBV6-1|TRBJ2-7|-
ASTRPGFNEQY
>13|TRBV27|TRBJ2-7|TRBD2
ASSQSTSGGWEQY
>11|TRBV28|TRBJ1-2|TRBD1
ASSYGQGYGYT
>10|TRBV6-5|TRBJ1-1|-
ASSRGGAEAF
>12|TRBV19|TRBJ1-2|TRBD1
ASSIGDRDYGYT
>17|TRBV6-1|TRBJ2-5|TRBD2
ASSEARFRTSGGGETQY
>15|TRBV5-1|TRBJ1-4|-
ASSLNQQGVVSEKLF
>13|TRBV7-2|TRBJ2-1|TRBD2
ASSVSGFSYNEQF
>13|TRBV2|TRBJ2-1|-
ASTVGQGSYNEQF
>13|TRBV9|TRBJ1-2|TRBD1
ASSSREGQGRGYT
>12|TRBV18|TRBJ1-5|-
ASSPADSNQPQH
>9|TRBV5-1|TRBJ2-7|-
ASSFRDEQY
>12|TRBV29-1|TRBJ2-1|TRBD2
SVAGGASGYEQF
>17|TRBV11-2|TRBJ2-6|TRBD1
ASSLVGTGTFSGANVLT
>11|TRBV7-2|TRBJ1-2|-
ASSLGASLGYT
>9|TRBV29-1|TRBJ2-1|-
SVENNNEQF
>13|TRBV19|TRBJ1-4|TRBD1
ASTVDRGANEKLF
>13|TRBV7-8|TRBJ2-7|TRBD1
ASRTWTGSSYEQY